This T cell receptor beta chain is from a study of regulatory T cells in long-lasting Graves disease. For the study at large: New Graves' disease cases had less than 3 months of antithyroid drugs.

Assembly of TCR beta libraries relied on iRepertoire HTBI primers together with Arm-PCR of CDR3 regions. MiXCR was run by TCRdb on the multiplex PCR reads, yielding one entry per CDR3 protein. Here the sample spans approximately 310,000 distinct CDR3 sequences, over 15% being singletons. The time point here: newly diagnosed GD, antithyroid drugs for less than 3 months. PBMC-extracted RNA yielded the TCR library. Graves' disease diagnoses used American Thyroid Association guidelines. Turning to this clonotype: The antigen remains unidentified.

Study outcomes and limitations: The study found persistent patients shared more public clonotypes (roughly 2,600) than new patients (around 870).

The length of the CDR3 is 16 residues. V was clipped by 2 bases and J by 4 bases; unmatched bases: 8. V is TRBV12-3 or TRBV12-4 and J is TRBJ2-7, with TRBD1 matching 10 bases. This specimen was peripheral blood mononuclear cells (PBMCs), taken at new diagnosis, from a patient treated with antithyroid drugs. The sequence derives from a female donor with Graves disease. CDR3 nucleotides: TGTGCCAGCAGTTTAATGGACAGGGGGAGGAAATACGAGCAGTACTTC. It translates to CASSLMDRGRKYEQYF.